This passage covers 8 T cell receptor beta chains from one sample sequenced in a study of a mutant IDH1 vaccine in newly diagnosed glioma. Clones were sequenced by immunoSEQ multiplex PCR, and TCRdb holds only the in-frame ones, with some missing. Found here are 35,000 to 40,000 clones, about 83% of them singletons; the top ten hold roughly 2%. These receptors lack a known antigen. Time point in this sample: week 11, during vaccination. The investigators gave 300 ug of mutant IDH1 20-mer peptide in each vaccine dose, together with topical imiquimod. Here the sequenced sample was PBMCs, taken from a glioma patient whose treatment included an IDH1 peptide vaccine. Receptors were obtained from a man in his forties with glioma.

The J gene is TRBJ2-3, the V gene TRBV7-9; no definite D call. The CDR3 has 14 residues. Germline CDR1 reads SEHNR; CDR2 reads FQNEAQ (reference sequence). V was cut by 0 bases and J by 3 bases, with 7 bases left in between. CDR3 in DNA: TGTGCCAGCAGCTTAGCGGGATGGACAGATACGCAGTATTTT. Protein: CASSLAGWTDTQYF.

V gene TRBV4-1 combines with J gene TRBJ2-7; TRBD2 matches 8 bases. Per the germline V gene, CDR1 is MGHRA and CDR2 is YSYEKL. The J segment lost 3 bases and the V segment lost 6 bases, leaving 7 bases of the junction unmatched. The CDR3 totals 14 residues. CDR3 protein: CASRGSGKYYEQYF. In DNA form, the CDR3 reads TGCGCCAGCAGAGGTAGCGGGAAGTACTACGAGCAGTACTTC.

V and J are TRBV10-3 and TRBJ2-3, with 13 bases lining up with TRBD2. The CDR3 has 21 amino acids. With 5 bases clipped from V and 2 bases from J, the junction kept 19 bases outside the gene matches. CDR1 is ENHRY and CDR2 is SYGVKD in the germline V gene. The CDR3 bases are TGTGCCATCAGTTCCCACGGACTAGCGGGAGCCGCGGGGACGGTCACAGATACGCAGTATTTT. Amino acid sequence: CAISSHGLAGAAGTVTDTQYF.

This chain connects TRBV19 to TRBJ2-2, with TRBD1 matching 9 bases. V dropped 7 bases and J dropped 6; count of bases not matched to a gene: 12. The germline gives CDR1 LNHDA, CDR2 SQIVND (reference sequence). The CDR3 is 16 amino acids. The CDR3 nucleotides are TGTGCCAGTATCGGTGGAGGGACAGGGCGCGCCGGGGAGCTGTTTTTT. Its translation is CASIGGGTGRAGELFF.

The table lists this clone with a count of one. The chain employs TRBV6-5 and TRBJ2-6, with no clear D. This CDR3 is 13 amino acids long. The germline CDR1 and CDR2 sequences are MNHEY and SVGAGI. V lost 6 bases and J lost 0, with 3 bases in between. The CDR3 is CASRVSGANVLTF. The CDR3 region has the DNA TGTGCCAGCAGGGTCTCTGGGGCCAACGTCCTGACTTTC.

The V gene is TRBV7-2, the J gene TRBJ2-7, with 10 bases that match TRBD1. This CDR3 contains 15 residues. CDR1 is SGHTA, CDR2 FQGNSA, per germline. After removal of 0 bases from V and 2 bases from J, the junction contained 1 base not matched to a gene. The CDR3 region has the DNA TGTGCCAGCAGCTTAGCGGGACAGGGGACCTACGAGCAGTACTTC. Translating gives CASSLAGQGTYEQYF.

This chain uses TRBV19 with TRBJ1-3; D might be TRBD1 (6 bases). From germline, CDR1 is LNHDA and CDR2 SQIVND (reference sequence). V lost 7 bases, J lost 4 bases, and 20 bases lay in between. CDR3 size: 16 residues. In DNA, the CDR3 is TGTGCCAGTACCGATTCAGGACAGCATTGCGGAAACACCATATATTTT. Amino acids: CASTDSGQHCGNTIYF.

This chain uses TRBV6-1 with TRBJ2-1; 7 positions match TRBD2. Germline lookup yields CDR1 MNHNS and CDR2 SASEGT. The CDR3 extends over 16 amino acids. The trim removed 0 bases at V and 3 bases at J, leaving 5 bases unmatched. The CDR3 loop is CASSEASGGLYNEQFF. The CDR3 DNA reads as TGTGCCAGCAGTGAAGCGTCGGGGGGTCTCTACAATGAGCAGTTCTTC.